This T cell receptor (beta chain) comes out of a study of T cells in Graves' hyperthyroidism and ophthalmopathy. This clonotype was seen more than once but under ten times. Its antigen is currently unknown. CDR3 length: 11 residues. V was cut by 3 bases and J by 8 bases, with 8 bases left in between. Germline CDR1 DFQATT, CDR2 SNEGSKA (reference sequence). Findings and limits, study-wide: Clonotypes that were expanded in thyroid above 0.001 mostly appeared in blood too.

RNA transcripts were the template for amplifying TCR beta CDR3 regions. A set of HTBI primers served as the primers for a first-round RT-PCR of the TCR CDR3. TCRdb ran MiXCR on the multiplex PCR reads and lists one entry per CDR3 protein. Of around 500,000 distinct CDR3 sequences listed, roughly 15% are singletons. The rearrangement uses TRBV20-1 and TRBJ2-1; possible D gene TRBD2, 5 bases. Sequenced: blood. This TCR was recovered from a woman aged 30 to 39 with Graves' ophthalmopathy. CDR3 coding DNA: TGCAGTGCTAGCCTTAGCGATGAGCAGTTCTTC. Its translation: CSASLSDEQFF.